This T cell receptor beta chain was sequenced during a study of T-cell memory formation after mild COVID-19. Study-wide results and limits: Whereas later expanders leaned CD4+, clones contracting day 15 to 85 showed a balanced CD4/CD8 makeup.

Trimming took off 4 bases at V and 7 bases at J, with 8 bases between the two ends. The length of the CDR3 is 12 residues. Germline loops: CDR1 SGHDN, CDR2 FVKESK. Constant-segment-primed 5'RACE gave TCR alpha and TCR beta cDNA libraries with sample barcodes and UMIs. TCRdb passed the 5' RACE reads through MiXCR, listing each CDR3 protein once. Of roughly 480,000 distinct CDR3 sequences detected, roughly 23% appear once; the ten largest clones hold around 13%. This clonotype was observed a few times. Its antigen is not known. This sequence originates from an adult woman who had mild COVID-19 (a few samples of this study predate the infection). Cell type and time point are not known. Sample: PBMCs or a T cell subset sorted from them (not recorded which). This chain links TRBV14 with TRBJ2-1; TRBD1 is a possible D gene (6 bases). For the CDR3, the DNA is TGTGCCAGCAGCCGACAGGTAAATGAGCAGTTCTTC. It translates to CASSRQVNEQFF.